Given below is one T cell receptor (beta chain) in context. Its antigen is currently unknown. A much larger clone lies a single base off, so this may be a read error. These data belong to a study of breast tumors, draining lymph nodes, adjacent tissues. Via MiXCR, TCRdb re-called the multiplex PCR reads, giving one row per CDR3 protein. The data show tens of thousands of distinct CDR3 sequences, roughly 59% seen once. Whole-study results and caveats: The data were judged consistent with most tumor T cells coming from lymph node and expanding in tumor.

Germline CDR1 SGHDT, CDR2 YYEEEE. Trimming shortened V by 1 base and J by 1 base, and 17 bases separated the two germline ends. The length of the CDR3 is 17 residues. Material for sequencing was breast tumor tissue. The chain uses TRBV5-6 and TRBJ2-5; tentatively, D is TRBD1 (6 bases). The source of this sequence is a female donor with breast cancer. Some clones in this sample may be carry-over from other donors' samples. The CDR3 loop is CASSLPPALGGQETQYF. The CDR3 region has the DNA TGTGCCAGCAGCTTGCCTCCGGCACTAGGGGGCCAAGAGACCCAGTACTTC.